The source of this T cell receptor (beta chain) is a study of CD8+CD57+ T cells in acquired aplastic anemia. Profiling of TCR beta VDJ combinations and CDR3 sequences used genomic DNA as template. Each CDR3 protein is one row after TCRdb ran MiXCR on the reads. The sample lists some 190,000 distinct CDR3 sequences, about 53% occurring once. The germline CDR1 and CDR2 sequences are LNHDA and SQIVND (reference sequence). The germline V and J ends were trimmed by 5 bases and 2 bases, with 18 bases remaining between them. The CDR3 is 16 amino acids. This clonotype was recorded a few times. The rearrangement joins TRBV19 to TRBJ1-2; D uncertain. This TCR came from a human donor in good health, serving as a control. The source material was sorted CD4+, CD8+, or CD8+CD57+ T cells (not recorded which) from PBMCs. The CDR3 loop is CASSSPPGRLNYGYTF. The DNA of the CDR3 is TGTGCCAGTAGTTCCCCCCCGGGTAGGTTGAACTATGGCTACACCTTC.